This TCR beta chain is drawn from a study of cytomegalovirus exposure and HLA in healthy donors. Concerning this clone itself: Its antigen is still unknown.

CDR1 is ENHRY, CDR2 SYGVKD, per germline. The CDR3 covers 12 residues. With 10 bases clipped from V and 1 base from J, the junction kept 4 bases outside the gene matches. Amplification used 60 Vbeta primers and 13 Jbeta primers. This table comes from immunoSEQ multiplex PCR, and its TCRdb copy is limited to in-frame clones, with some not included. The sample yields more than 25,000 clones, around 64% seen once. Broader study findings: Productive rates of about 87% or about 30% were seen for most TCR beta V segments in an earlier analysis.

The chain is built from TRBV10-3 and TRBJ2-7; 7 nucleotides line up with TRBD1. The TCR comes from a woman in her forties or fifties in good health and CMV-seronegative. The specimen sequenced was PBMCs. CDR3 in amino acids: CATSQGSYEQYF. In nucleotides, the CDR3 is TGTGCCACCTCACAGGGGTCCTACGAGCAGTACTTC.